This T cell receptor (beta chain) comes out of a study of immune reconstitution after stem cell transplant in scleroderma (dated by TCRdb to about 2017). The method was RT-PCR. Sequencing instrument: Illumina MiSeq. The raw public reads went through TCRdb reprocessing: fastp at Q25, MiXCR clone calling, in-frame beta chains kept. Records with the same CDR3 protein are collapsed into one entry carrying the most frequent genes and DNA. Present in this sample are 2,000 to 2,500 distinct CDR3 sequences, 8.6% of which were seen just once. The ten largest clonotypes hold 20% to 25% of the sample. The CDR3 has 15 amino acids, counting the end cysteine and phenylalanine. The CDR3 DNA has 45 bases and is translated from base 1. CDR1 SGHRS and CDR2 YFSETQ are derived from the germline V gene. The junction carries 10 bases between V and J, which are trimmed by 0 bases and 2 bases respectively. This clonotype was observed at least ten times. Which antigen it targets is not known. The sample holds no much larger clone one base away, and base qualities are not on file.

The rearrangement combines TRBV5-1 with TRBJ2-3; the D gene remains uncertain. The clonotype was recovered from a male donor with systemic sclerosis. The sample was collected before or after autologous hematopoietic stem cell transplantation (not recorded which). Read as DNA, the sequence is TGCGCCAGCAGCTTGGCCATCAGATCCACAGATACGCAGTATTTT. It specifies CASSLAIRSTDTQYF.